There are a few counts of the clone carrying this T cell receptor beta chain. Its matching antigen is unknown. It was patients with CD8+CD57+ cell expansion by flow cytometry who were chosen for sequencing. These data belong to a study of CD8+CD57+ T cells in acquired aplastic anemia. Study-wide results and caveats: No significant patient-versus-control difference appeared in CD8+ Simpson's diversity.

The junction had 7 bases not matched to a gene; V was cut back by 1 base and J by 6 bases. CDR3 size: 14 residues. The V gene's germline CDR1 is DFQATT and CDR2 SNEGSKA (reference sequence). TCR beta VDJ and CDR3 were profiled, and genomic DNA was the template. TCRdb re-called the reads with MiXCR, one entry per CDR3 protein. The table includes 200,000 or so distinct CDR3 sequences, 50% to 70% detected once. The sample consisted of sorted CD4+, CD8+, or CD8+CD57+ T cells (not recorded which) from PBMCs. This chain uses TRBV20-1 with TRBJ1-2, with 8 bases identical to TRBD1. The source is a human donor with aplastic anemia. CDR3 in amino acids: CSARVGTGAHGYTF. DNA for the CDR3: TGCAGTGCTAGAGTCGGGACAGGAGCTCATGGCTACACCTTC.